This T cell receptor beta chain was sequenced for a study of CD8 T cells in ankylosing spondylitis. Overall study findings and caveats: A TCR beta motif of roughly 8 highly homologous variants seemed to mark ankylosing spondylitis blood.

In germline, CDR1 is KGHSH, CDR2 LQKENI. The CDR3 loop spans 14 amino acids. V was clipped by 6 bases and J by 8 bases, with 17 bases between them. TCRdb re-called the 5' RACE reads through MiXCR, storing one row per CDR3 protein. The sample records around 150,000 distinct CDR3 sequences, about 17% being singletons. This clonotype was observed a few times. Its antigen remains unknown. The receptor was derived from a male donor with ankylosing spondylitis or in good health (not recorded which). The V and J genes are TRBV18 and TRBJ2-1, with a tentative D call TRBD1 (5 bases). Material for sequencing was blood, either unsorted or a sorted T cell fraction (not recorded which). The CDR3 sequence is CASSQRNSGHEQFF. Here the CDR3 DNA reads TGTGCCAGCTCCCAACGAAATTCAGGGCATGAGCAGTTCTTC.